This T cell receptor beta chain was sequenced during a study of CD8+ T cells in alopecia areata. The authors extracted RNA and reverse transcribed it into cDNA as the sequencing template. Assay used: immunoSEQ multiplex PCR; TCRdb lists only in-frame clones, some missing. The sample includes approximately 99,000 clones, 59% of them seen just once. Notes on this clone: Its antigen remains unknown.

The CDR3 spans 15 residues. V was clipped by 7 bases and J by 0 bases, with 14 bases between them. Per germline, CDR1 SGDLS and CDR2 YYNGEE. Points from the study as a whole: Mice gave a clearer picture of TCR sharing than patients did, possibly for HLA-related reasons. Higher clonality than in normal scalp was seen in lesional scalp, especially alopecia totalis/universalis.

Sorting of PBMCs yielded the CD4+ and CD8+ T cells. Specimen: CD8+ T cells sorted from blood. This clonotype was sampled from a human donor in good health. The chain has TRBV9 and TRBJ1-3; the D is unclear. The CDR3 region has the DNA TGTGCCAGCTCCCTAGACTCAAGCTCTGGAAACACCATATATTTT. It is translated as CASSLDSSSGNTIYF.